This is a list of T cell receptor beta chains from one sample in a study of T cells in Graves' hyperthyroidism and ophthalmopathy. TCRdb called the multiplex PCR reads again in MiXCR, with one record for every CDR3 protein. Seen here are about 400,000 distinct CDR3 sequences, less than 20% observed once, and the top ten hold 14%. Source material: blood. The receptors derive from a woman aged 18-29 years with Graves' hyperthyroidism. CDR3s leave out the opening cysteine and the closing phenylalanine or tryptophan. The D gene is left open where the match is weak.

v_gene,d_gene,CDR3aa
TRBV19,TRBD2,ASRGGLNEQF
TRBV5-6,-,ASSLYSGYGAGELF
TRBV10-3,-,AISFSQGDMDEKLF
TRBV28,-,ASSEHSYNEQF
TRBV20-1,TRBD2,SAELAGALYEQY
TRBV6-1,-,ASRPGGSPQGYT
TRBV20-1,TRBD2,SANALLAGVSNTGELF
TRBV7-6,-,ASSLDVGSEAF
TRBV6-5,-,ASSYSRGAVGNTIY
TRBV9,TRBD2,ASSVDSSGGSQDTQY
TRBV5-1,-,ASGERDASYEQY
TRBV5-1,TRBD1,ASSRGGTGFGNTIY
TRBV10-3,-,AISESPNQPQH
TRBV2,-,ASTDRWNQPQH
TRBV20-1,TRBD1,SARDRFLNTEAF
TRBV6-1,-,ASTILPPGANSPLH
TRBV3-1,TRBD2,ASSQRASGHNEQF
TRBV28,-,ASSLWRGSTSGSYEQY
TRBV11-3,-,ASRGSVEGEQF
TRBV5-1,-,ASSAKIDSLTTEAF
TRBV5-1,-,ASSFRWDTQY
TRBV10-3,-,AIQVGGGNEQF
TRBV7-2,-,ASSLGQFNEQF
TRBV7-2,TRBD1,ASSARQGGDTDTQY
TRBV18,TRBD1,ASSPPYGTGNEQF
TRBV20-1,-,SAGPGRGGRDEKLF
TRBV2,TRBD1,ASITDRVNYGYT
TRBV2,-,ASSEWVTSGNTIY
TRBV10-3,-,ATSLQENTEAF
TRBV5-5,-,ASSFRWGVRLNEQF
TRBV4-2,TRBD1,ASSQFAGGTGTDTQY
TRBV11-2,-,ASRWQAGEQF
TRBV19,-,ATHVGYGYT
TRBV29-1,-,SVEGKYYGYT
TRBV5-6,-,ASSQSWAMVGELF
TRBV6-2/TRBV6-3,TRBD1,ASSLGQGIRNEQF
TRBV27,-,ASSFHRIGNTEAF
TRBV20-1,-,SARDRGPYYNEQF
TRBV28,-,ASRTQTSYEQY
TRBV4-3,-,ASSQDPRNSPLH
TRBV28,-,ASSLLVLNTGTQY
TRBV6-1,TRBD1,ASSDVDRGEQY